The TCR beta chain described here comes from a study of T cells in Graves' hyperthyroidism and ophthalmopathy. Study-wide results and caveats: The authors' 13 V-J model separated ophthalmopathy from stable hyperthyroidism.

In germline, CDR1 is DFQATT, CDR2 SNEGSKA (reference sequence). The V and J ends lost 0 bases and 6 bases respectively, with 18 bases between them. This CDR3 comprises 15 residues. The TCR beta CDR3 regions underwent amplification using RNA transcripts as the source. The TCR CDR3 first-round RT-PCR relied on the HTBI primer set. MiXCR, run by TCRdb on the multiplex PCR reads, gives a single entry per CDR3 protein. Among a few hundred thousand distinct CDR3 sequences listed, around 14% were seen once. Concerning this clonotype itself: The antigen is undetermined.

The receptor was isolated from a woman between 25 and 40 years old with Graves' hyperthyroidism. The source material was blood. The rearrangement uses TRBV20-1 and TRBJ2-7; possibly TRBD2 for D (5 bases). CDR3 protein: CSARDADSYLGEQYF. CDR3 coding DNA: TGCAGTGCTAGAGATGCGGACTCCTATCTGGGCGAGCAGTACTTC.